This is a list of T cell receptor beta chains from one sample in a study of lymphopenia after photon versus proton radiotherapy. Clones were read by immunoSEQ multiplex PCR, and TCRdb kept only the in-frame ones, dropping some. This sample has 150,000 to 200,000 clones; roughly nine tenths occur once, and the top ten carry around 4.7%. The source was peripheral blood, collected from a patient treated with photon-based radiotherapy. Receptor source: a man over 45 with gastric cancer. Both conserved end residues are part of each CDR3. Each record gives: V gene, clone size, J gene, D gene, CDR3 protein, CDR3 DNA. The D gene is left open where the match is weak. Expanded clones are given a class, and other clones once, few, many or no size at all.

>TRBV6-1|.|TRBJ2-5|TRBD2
CASSDMGLGARETQYF
TGTGCCAGCAGTGACATGGGACTAGGGGCGCGGGAGACCCAGTACTTC
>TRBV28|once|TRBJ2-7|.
CASSLGRATLLEQYF
TGTGCCAGCAGTTTAGGGCGGGCCACCCTTCTAGAGCAGTACTTC
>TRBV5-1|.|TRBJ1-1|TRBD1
CASSLAPDRGTEAFF
TGCGCCAGCAGCTTGGCCCCGGACAGGGGCACTGAAGCTTTCTTT
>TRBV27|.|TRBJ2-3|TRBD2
CASSFRVLAGGSDTQYF
TGTGCCAGCAGTTTTAGGGTGCTAGCGGGAGGCTCAGATACGCAGTATTTT
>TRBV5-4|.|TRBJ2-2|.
CASSGQTNTGELFF
TGTGCCAGCAGCGGCCAGACGAACACCGGGGAGCTGTTTTTT
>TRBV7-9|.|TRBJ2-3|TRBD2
CASSRQRGASSTDTQYF
TGTGCCAGCAGCCGGCAGCGGGGGGCCTCTAGCACAGATACGCAGTATTTT
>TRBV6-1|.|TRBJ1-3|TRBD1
CASRGGGGNTIYF
TGTGCCAGCAGAGGGGGCGGTGGAAACACCATATATTTT
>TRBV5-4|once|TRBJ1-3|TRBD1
CASSPAGTGTTSGNTIYF
TGTGCCAGCAGCCCAGCCGGGACAGGTACTACCTCTGGAAACACCATATATTTT
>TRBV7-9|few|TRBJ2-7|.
CASSLTPLYEQYF
TGTGCCAGCAGCTTAACCCCCCTCTACGAGCAGTACTTC
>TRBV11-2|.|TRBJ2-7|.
CASSPTGTLREQYF
TGTGCCAGCAGCCCTACAGGGACCCTACGCGAGCAGTACTTC
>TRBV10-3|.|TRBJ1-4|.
CAISDLSGEKNEKLFF
TGTGCCATCAGTGATTTATCGGGTGAGAAAAATGAAAAACTGTTTTTT
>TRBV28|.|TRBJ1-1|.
CASEFGGNTEAFF
TGTGCCAGCGAGTTTGGGGGGAACACTGAAGCTTTCTTT
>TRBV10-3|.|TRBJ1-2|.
CAIYRGPRSDYGYTF
TGTGCCATCTATCGGGGGCCCAGATCCGATTATGGCTACACCTTC
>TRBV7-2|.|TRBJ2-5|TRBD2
CASSQEASGQETQYF
TGTGCCAGCAGCCAAGAGGCTAGCGGCCAAGAGACCCAGTACTTC
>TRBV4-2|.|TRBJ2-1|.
CASSQERATYNEQFF
TGTGCCAGCAGCCAAGAGAGGGCCACCTACAATGAGCAGTTCTTC
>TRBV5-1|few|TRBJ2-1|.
CASSLALREQFF
TGCGCCAGCAGCTTGGCTCTACGCGAGCAGTTCTTC
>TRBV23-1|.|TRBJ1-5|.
CASSQSYQPQHF
TGCGCCAGCAGTCAATCGTATCAGCCCCAGCATTTT
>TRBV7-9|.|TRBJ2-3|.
CASSLAAGSTDTQYF
TGTGCCAGCAGCTTAGCTGCGGGTTCCACAGATACGCAGTATTTT
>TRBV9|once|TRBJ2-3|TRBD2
CASSPPLAGTDTQYF
TGTGCCAGCAGCCCCCCCCTAGCGGGTACAGATACGCAGTATTTT
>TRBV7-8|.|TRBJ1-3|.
CASSLLDRTSGNTIYF
TGTGCCAGCAGCTTATTGGACCGAACCTCTGGAAACACCATATATTTT
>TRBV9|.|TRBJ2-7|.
CASSPGLPTYEQYF
TGTGCCAGCAGCCCCGGACTGCCCACCTACGAGCAGTACTTC
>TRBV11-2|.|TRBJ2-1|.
CASIQYNEQFF
TGTGCCAGCATCCAGTACAATGAGCAGTTCTTC
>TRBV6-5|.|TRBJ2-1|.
CASSYVRGDEQFF
TGTGCCAGCAGTTACGTGAGAGGGGATGAGCAGTTCTTC
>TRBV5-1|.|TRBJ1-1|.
CASSLGPGLNTEAFF
TGCGCCAGCAGCTTGGGGCCGGGATTGAACACTGAAGCTTTCTTT
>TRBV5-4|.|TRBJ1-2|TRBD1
CASSRTGTNYGYTF
TGTGCCAGCAGCAGGACAGGGACTAACTATGGCTACACCTTC
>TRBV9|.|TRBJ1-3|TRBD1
CASSVGTGRIRSGNTIYF
TGTGCCAGCAGCGTAGGGACAGGGCGAATACGTTCTGGAAACACCATATATTTT
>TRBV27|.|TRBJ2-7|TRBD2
CASSPGTSGGSYEQYF
TGTGCCAGCAGCCCTGGGACTAGCGGGGGCTCCTACGAGCAGTACTTC
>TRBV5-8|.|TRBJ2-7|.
CASSGYEQYF
TGTGCCAGCAGCGGATACGAGCAGTACTTC